This T cell receptor (beta chain) was retrieved from a study of cytomegalovirus exposure and HLA in healthy donors. The V end lost 4 bases, the J end lost 2 bases, and 24 bases lay between the germline ends. The CDR3 loop spans 18 amino acids. The germline V gene has CDR1 MDHEN and CDR2 SYDVKM. This PCR relied on a set of 60 Vbeta primers and 13 Jbeta primers. Measured with immunoSEQ multiplex PCR; TCRdb has only the in-frame clones, and not every one. Of about 250,000 clones in the sample, about 80% were seen once. Healthy bone marrow donors made up the cohort. J is TRBJ2-7 and V is TRBV28; D is perhaps TRBD2 (7 bases). This TCR derives from a girl aged 2 to 10 in good health and CMV-seronegative. Input material: PBMCs. The CDR3 DNA reads as TGTGCCAGCAGTTCCTACCCAGGGGCGCGGGGGATCCCCTACGAGCAGTACTTC. It encodes CASSSYPGARGIPYEQYF.